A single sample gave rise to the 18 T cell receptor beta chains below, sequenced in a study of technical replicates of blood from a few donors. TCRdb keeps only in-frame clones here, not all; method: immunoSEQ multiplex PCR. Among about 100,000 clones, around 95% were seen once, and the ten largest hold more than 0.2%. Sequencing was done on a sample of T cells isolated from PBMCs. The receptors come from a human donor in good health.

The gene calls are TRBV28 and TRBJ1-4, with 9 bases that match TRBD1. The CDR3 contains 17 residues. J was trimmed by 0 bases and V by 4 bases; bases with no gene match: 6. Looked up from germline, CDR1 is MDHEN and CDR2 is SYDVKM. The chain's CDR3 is CASSSTGGVTTNEKLFF. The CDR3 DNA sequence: TGTGCCAGCAGTTCCACAGGGGGCGTAACAACTAATGAAAAACTGTTTTTT.

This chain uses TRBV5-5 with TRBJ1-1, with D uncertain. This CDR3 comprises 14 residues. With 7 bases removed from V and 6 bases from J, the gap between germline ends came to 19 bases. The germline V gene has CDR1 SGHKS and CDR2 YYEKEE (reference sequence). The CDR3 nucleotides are TGTGCCAGCGCCTTGTTAGCGGGTTGGGCTGAAGCTTTCTTT. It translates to CASALLAGWAEAFF.

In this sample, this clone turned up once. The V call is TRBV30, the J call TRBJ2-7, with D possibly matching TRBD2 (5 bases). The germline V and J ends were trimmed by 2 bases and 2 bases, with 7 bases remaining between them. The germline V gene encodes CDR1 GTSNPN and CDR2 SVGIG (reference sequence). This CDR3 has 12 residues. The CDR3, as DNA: TGTGCCTGGAGTACCGGGGCCTACGAGCAGTACTTC. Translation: CAWSTGAYEQYF.

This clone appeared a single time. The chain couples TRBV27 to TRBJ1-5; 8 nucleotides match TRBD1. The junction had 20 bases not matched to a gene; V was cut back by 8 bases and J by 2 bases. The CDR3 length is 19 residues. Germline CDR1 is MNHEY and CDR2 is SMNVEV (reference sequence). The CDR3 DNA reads TGTGCCAGCGAATCCCCAGACTCGGACAGGGAGATTGGCAATCAGCCCCAGCATTTT. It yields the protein CASESPDSDREIGNQPQHF.

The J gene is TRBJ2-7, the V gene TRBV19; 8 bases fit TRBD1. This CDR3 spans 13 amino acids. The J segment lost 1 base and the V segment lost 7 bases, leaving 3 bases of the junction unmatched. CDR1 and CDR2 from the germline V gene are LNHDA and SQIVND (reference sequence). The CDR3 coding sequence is TGTGCCAGTACCGGACAGGGATCCTACGAGCAGTACTTC. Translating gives CASTGQGSYEQYF.

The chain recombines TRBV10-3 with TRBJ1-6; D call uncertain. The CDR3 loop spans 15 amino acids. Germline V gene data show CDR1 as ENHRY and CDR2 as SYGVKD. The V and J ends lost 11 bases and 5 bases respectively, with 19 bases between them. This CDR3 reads CAVKETEIDNSPLHF. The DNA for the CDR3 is TGTGCCGTCAAGGAGACGGAGATAGATAATTCACCCCTCCACTTT.

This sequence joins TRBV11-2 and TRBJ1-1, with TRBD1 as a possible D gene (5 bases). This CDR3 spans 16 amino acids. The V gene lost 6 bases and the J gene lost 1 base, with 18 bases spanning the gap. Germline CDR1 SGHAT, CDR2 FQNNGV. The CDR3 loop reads CASRGIWRQPNTEAFF. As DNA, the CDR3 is TGTGCCAGCAGGGGTATATGGCGACAGCCGAACACTGAAGCTTTCTTT.

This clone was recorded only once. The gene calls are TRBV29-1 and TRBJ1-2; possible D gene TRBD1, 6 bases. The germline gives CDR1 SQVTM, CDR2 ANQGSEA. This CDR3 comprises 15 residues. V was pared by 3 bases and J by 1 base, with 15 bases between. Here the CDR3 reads CSVDIEDSLNYGYTF. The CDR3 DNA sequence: TGCAGCGTTGACATTGAGGACAGCCTTAACTATGGCTACACCTTC.

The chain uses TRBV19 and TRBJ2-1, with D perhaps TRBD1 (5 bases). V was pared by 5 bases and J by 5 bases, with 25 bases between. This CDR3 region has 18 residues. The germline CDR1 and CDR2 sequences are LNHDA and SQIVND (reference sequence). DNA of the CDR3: TGTGCCAGTAGTGGGGCGCAGTCGTTGGGCTCTGTAGACAATGAGCAGTTCTTC. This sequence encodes CASSGAQSLGSVDNEQFF.

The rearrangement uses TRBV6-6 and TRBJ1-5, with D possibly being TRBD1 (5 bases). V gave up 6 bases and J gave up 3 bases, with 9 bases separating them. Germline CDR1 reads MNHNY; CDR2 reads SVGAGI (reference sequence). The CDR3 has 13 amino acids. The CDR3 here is CASRVTANQPQHF. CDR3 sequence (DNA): TGTGCCAGCAGGGTGACAGCCAATCAGCCCCAGCATTTT.

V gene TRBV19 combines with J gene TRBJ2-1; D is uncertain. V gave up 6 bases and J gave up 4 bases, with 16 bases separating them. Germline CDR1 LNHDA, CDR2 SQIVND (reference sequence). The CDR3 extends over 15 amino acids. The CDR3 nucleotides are TGTGCCAGTAGGAGATCAAGCGACGCTTACAATGAGCAGTTCTTC. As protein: CASRRSSDAYNEQFF.

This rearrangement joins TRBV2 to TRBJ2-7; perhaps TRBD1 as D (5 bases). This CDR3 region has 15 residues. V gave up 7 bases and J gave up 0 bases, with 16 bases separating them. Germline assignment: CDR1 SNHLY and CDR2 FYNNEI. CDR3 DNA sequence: TGTGCCAGCACTGTAAGACAGCGTTCCTCCTACGAGCAGTACTTC. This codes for CASTVRQRSSYEQYF.

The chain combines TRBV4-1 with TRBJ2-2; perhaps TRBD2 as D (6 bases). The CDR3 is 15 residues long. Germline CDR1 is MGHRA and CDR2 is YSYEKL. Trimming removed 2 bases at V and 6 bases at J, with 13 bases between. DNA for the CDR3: TGCGCCAGCAGCCAATCCTCGACTAGGTCCGGGGAGCTGTTTTTT. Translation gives CASSQSSTRSGELFF.

The CDR3 region has the DNA TGTGCCAGCAGCCAGGGACTAGCGGGAGTGATTGACTACGAGCAGTACTTC. Amino acid sequence: CASSQGLAGVIDYEQYF. V usage is TRBV7-8 and J usage is TRBJ2-7; TRBD2 matches 14 bases. V gave up 5 bases and J gave up 3 bases; unmatched junction bases: 9. This CDR3 region has 17 residues. CDR1 is SGHVS, CDR2 FQNEAQ, per germline.

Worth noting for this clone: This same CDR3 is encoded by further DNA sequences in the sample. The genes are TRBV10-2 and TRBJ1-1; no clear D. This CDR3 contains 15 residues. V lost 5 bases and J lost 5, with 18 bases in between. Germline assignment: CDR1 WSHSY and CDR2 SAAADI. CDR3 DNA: TGCGCCAGCAGTTATCTAGGACGGCGGGATACTGAAGCTTTCTTT. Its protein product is CASSYLGRRDTEAFF.

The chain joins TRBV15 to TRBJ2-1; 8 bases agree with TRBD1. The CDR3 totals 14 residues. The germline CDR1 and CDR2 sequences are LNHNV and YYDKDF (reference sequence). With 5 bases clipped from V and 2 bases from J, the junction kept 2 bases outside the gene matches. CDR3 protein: CATSLDRAYNEQFF. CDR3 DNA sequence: TGTGCCACCAGCCTGGACAGGGCCTACAATGAGCAGTTCTTC.

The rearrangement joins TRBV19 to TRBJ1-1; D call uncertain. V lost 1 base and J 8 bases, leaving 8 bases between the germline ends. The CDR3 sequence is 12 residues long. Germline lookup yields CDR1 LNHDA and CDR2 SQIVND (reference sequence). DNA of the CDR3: TGTGCCAGTAGTATAGGTTCAGGCGAAGCTTTCTTT. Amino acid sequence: CASSIGSGEAFF.

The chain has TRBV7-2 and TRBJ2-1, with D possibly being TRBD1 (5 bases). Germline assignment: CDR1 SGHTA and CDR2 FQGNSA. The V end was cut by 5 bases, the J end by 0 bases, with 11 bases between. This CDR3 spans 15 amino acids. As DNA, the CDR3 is TGTGCCAGCAGCAACTCGACAGCCTCCTACAATGAGCAGTTCTTC. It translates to CASSNSTASYNEQFF.